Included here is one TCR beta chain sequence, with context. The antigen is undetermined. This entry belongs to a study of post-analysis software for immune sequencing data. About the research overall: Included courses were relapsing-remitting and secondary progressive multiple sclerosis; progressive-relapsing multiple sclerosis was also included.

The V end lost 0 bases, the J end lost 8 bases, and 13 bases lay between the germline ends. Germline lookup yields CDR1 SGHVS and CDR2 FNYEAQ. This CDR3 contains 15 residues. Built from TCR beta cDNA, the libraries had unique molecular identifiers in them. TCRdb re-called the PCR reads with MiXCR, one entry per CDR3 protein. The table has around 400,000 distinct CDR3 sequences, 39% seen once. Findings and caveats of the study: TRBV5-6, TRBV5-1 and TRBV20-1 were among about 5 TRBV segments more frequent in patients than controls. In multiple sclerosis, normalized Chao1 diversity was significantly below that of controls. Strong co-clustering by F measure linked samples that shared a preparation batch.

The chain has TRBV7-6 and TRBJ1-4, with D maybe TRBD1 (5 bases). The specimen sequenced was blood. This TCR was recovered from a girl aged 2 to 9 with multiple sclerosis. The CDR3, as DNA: TGTGCCAGCAGCTTAGCCCCCTTCAGGGTCGAAAAACTGTTTTTT. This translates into CASSLAPFRVEKLFF. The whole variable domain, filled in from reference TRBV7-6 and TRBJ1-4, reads GAGVSQSPRYKVTKRGQDVALRCDPISGHVSLYWYRQALGQGPEFLTYFNYEAQQDKSGLPNDRFSAERPEGSISTLTIQRTEQRDSAMYRCASSLAPFRVEKLFFGSGTQLSVL.